This TCR beta chain was sequenced in a study of cytomegalovirus exposure and HLA in healthy donors (TCRdb year 2017). With regard to the full study: In an earlier analysis of approximately 500 of the donors, less than 350 Gb of sequence data and about 110 million unique TCR beta sequences from about 180 million T cells were reported. The number of typed donors differed by locus: 629-630 for A, B, C, DRB1 and DQB1; approximately 520 for DQA1; around 580 for DPA1; and some 470 for DPB1. The later analysis used no new phenotypic data to find candidate immune exposures, relying instead on TCR beta sequences and their occurrence across donors. A later genetic analysis used genome-wide SNP genotypes for about 55% of the 666 donors, treating that subset as a discovery cohort. In addition to the first cohort of 666 subjects, a separate validation cohort of 120 different subjects was used. The study was designed to test whether signatures of past pathogen exposure could be identified by cataloging public T cell receptors. Around 320 gigabases of sequencing data and approximately 85 million unique TCR sequences were included in an early release covering 550 to 800 HLA-typed donors. Every repertoire in the discovery cohort had been generated on one and the same sequencing platform. To predict cytomegalovirus infection status, the study brought together high-throughput TCR immunosequencing, statistical association of individual TCRs with disease status, and machine learning. The study used immunosequencing to profile the T cell repertoires of some 600 subjects and linked those repertoires to cytomegalovirus serostatus. Among some 410 genotyped donors of the cohort, an average of around 240,000 unique TCR beta nucleotide sequences were sequenced per donor, about a sixth of them non-productive. An earlier analysis of 500 to 650 of the donors applied high-throughput TCR beta sequencing to assess whether each TCR beta V gene segment acted as functional or pseudogenic. Several DR-DQ haplotypes were treated as single units for association and clustering because of strong linkage in the cohort. Alongside the repertoire data, information on donor age, sex, ethnicity and CMV serostatus was compiled. Class I and class II HLA loci were covered by the typing at four-digit resolution. Of the approximately 400 genotyped donors, around 81% fell in the genetic ancestry cluster associated with self-reported Caucasian donors. A later analysis re-examined previously published TCR beta repertoires from more than 600 donors and added high-resolution HLA genotyping to investigate patterns of TCR occurrence. Findings and caveats that apply to the study as a whole: In a later genetic analysis, fewer N-insertions in productive TCRs were reported among donors in an Asian-associated ancestry cluster than the approximately 710-donor mean. In vitro tests confirmed that a few of the cytomegalovirus-associated TCR beta chains recognize cytomegalovirus antigens. In a later analysis, most CMV-associated TCR beta chains were found to appear HLA-restricted, with HLA associations seemingly driven largely by CMV exposure. A later genetic analysis associated a missense DCLRE1C variant with V-gene and J-gene trimming of TCR beta chains, and an independent cohort replicated the association. Across donors, most TCR sequences were observed very rarely, whereas some public TCRs were present in many individuals. Correlated functional status among segregating V segments might reflect linkage disequilibrium, but an unknown experimental factor could not be ruled out. Specific HLA alleles were associated with some 15,000 TCR beta sequences at a false discovery rate of 0.05 in a later analysis. This cohort had only TCR beta chains sequenced, and the lack of alpha or paired-chain data limited which features could be detected. Presence/absence analyses assumed roughly uniform sequencing depth across donors, an assumption that may not hold. The sequencing pipeline was judged likely to have produced a cluster of highly shared sequence variants as a technical artifact. For the cohort, immune exposure information was limited to CMV serostatus. According to a later analysis, parvovirus B19, influenza, CMV and Epstein-Barr virus appeared linked to several top co-occurrence clusters. A further reported finding was that TCR beta sequences accurately predicted the HLA-A and HLA-B alleles for most subjects in the first cohort. The authors suggested that the approach could potentially be extended to other disease states and immunological phenotypes. Cytomegalovirus status was reported to be diagnosed by the classifier with high specificity and sensitivity in both the original and validation cohorts. According to a later analysis, TCR association rates differed among HLA loci, with DRB1 alleles showing the most associated TCRs and HLA-C alleles showing the fewest. In a later analysis, HLA-associated TCR beta chains showed more clonal expansion and lower generation probabilities than non-associated chains that were equally common. When HLA alleles, especially DR and DQ, strongly co-occurred, attributing TCR associations to individual alleles was difficult. In an earlier analysis of fewer than 700 of the donors, most TCR beta V segments appeared in productive rearrangements about 90% or about 30% of the time, broadly matching IMGT annotations. Some IMGT-functional V segments, including TRBV6-2 and TRBV6-3, could not be told apart with the 87-base-pair reads, so those segments were excluded. HLA typing was unavailable for some donors at each locus, so association tests used only the typed subset. Some 16 rarely observed V segments, including chromosome 9 orphons, were excluded from the earlier analysis of approximately 500 of the donors because counts were too low. In the study, 150 to 200 TCR beta chains were listed as associated with cytomegalovirus.

Remarks on this clone: The specificity of this receptor is unknown. Base-call qualities are not available, and no considerably larger clone is one nucleotide away.

The cohort was made up of 500 to 850 healthy bone marrow donors. At the time of sampling, every cohort member was nominally healthy, though immune exposures that went unrecorded were likely present. Of the approximately 700 cohort members, approximately 300 had a positive CMV serostatus and about 360 had a negative one, while no CMV serostatus was recorded for the donor. Each donor provided a peripheral blood sample, and peripheral blood mononuclear cells were used for TCR beta sequencing. Genomic DNA was extracted from the blood cell samples with the Qiagen DNeasy Blood Extraction Kit. Including the terminal cysteine and phenylalanine, the CDR3 comprises 13 residues. Here the CDR3 DNA is all that survives: 39 bases in frame from base 1. CDR1 and CDR2, per the germline V gene, are SGHVS and FNYEAQ. To prepare the library, the immunoSEQ multiplex PCR assay was applied. The multiplex PCR relied on a mix of 60 forward primers for TCR Vbeta segments and 13 reverse primers for TCR Jbeta segments. The CDR3 region of rearranged TCR beta genes was amplified from genomic DNA with a multiplex PCR assay. The amplified TCR beta libraries were sequenced on the Illumina HiSeq System as 87-base-pair reads. The authors processed their data as follows. A later analysis tallied approximately 87 million unique TCR beta chains across the 660 or so repertoires, and around 10 million of those chains were shared by two or more donors. Raw reads were error-corrected and collapsed into unique sequences with a nearest-neighbor algorithm that merged closely related sequences to remove PCR and sequencing errors. V, D and J gene segments were assigned by aligning CDR3 sequences to IMGT reference sequences. For a sequence to be retained, a match of at least six nucleotides to both a V gene segment and a J gene segment was required. A rearrangement counted as productive if the CDR3 had no stop codons and remained in frame with V and J, and every other rearrangement counted as non-productive. Following IMGT convention, CDR3 was defined as the stretch from the second conserved V-encoded cysteine up to the conserved J-encoded phenylalanine. The earlier analysis of a few hundred of the donors excluded any sequence lacking an unambiguous match to a single V gene segment. In an earlier analysis of a few hundred of the donors, V segments were called functional above 56.7% productive rearrangements and were called segregating when the between-donor standard deviation exceeded 5%. To diagnose cytomegalovirus status from the catalog of TCR beta chain sequences, a statistical classification framework was built. V and J gene assignment, in a later analysis, came from comparing TCR nucleotide sequences with IMGT/GENE-DB human TR gene sequences. Using the TCRdist pipeline, a later analysis assigned CDR3 sequences along with most-parsimonious VDJ recombination scenarios. A later analysis defined each TCR beta chain by its CDR3 amino acid sequence plus V-gene family, and excluded reads lacking a unique V-gene family. To address suspected cross-contamination and a sequencing artifact, a later analysis removed 592 highly shared, low-generation-probability nucleotide sequences. A later analysis calculated a clonal expansion index for each public chain from normalized within-repertoire ranks of inferred template counts. In a later analysis, generation probabilities were computed using a VDJ recombination model fitted to out-of-frame rearrangements, and the results were checked against IGoR. A later analysis scored TCR-TCR, TCR-HLA and TCR-CMV co-occurrence with hypergeometric tests, applying a repertoire-size bias correction to TCR pairs. False discovery rates were estimated in a later analysis by permuting HLA or CMV assignments 20 times. In a later analysis, co-occurring TCRs were grouped with DBSCAN, and TCRdist sequence similarity was added when clustering was performed within HLA-allele-positive subsets. Repertoires with fewer than 30,000 or more than 120,000 public chains were left out of co-occurrence clustering, as were a handful of repertoires with anomalous nucleotide sharing. TCRdb took over this immuneACCESS table, retaining in-frame rearrangements with V and J assigned. Such tables are incomplete; in checked studies, under half of the missing clones stem from an unresolved V gene, and the remainder is unexplained. V and J calls and clone size are as listed in that table; D and trimming were resolved from the DNA. The sample has fewer than 180,000 clones on record, 70% to 80% of them singletons. The ten largest clones capture roughly 3.6% of the sample.

This chain joins TRBV7-6 to TRBJ1-5; a stretch of 9 junction bases matches TRBD1. The receptor comes from a human donor in good health. The sequencing input was PBMCs. The CDR3 in this case is CLIARTGDQPQHF. The DNA reads as follows: TGTCTGATAGCCCGGACAGGGGATCAGCCCCAGCATTTT.